This TCR beta chain was sequenced during a study of CD8 T cells in ankylosing spondylitis. This CDR3 comprises 16 residues. Germline V gene sequence: CDR1 PRHDT, CDR2 FYEKMQ (reference sequence). V lost 6 bases, J lost 3 bases, and 21 bases lay in between. Library preparation for TCR beta used quantitative 5'-RACE with molecular barcodes. TCRdb processed the 5' RACE reads anew with MiXCR; each CDR3 protein has one entry. The data contain hundreds of thousands of distinct CDR3 sequences, about 26% of them singletons. The rearrangement uses TRBV13 and TRBJ2-7; the D gene is possibly TRBD1 (6 bases). The sample consisted of blood, either unsorted or a sorted T cell fraction (not recorded which). This sequence was found in a male donor with ankylosing spondylitis or in good health (not recorded which). Here the CDR3 DNA reads TGTGCCAGCAGTAGATCAGATGACAGGTTAAACTACGAGCAGTACTTC. This sequence encodes CASSRSDDRLNYEQYF. Filled out from reference TRBV13 and TRBJ2-7, the complete variable domain reads AAGVIQSPRHLIKEKRETATLKCYPIPRHDTVYWYQQGPGQDPQFLISFYEKMQSDKGSIPDRFSAQQFSDYHSELNMSSLELGDSALYFCASSRSDDRLNYEQYFGPGTRLTVT.